Listed here are 11 T cell receptor beta chains from one sample, sequenced in a study of T cell responses to AZD1222 COVID-19 vaccine. TCRdb's table, derived via immunoSEQ multiplex PCR, lists solely in-frame clones and lacks some. The sample holds 75,000 to 80,000 clones, 85% to 90% seen once. This material consisted of peripheral blood, taken 28 days after the second AZD1222 dose. The receptors were sampled from an adult who received the AZD1222 COVID-19 vaccine.

The genes are TRBV6-5 and TRBJ1-2, with D hard to call. The V and J ends lost 5 bases and 4 bases respectively, with 11 bases between them. Germline V gene data show CDR1 as MNHEY and CDR2 as SVGAGI. CDR3 length: 13 residues. The CDR3 is CASSPRESYGYTF. The CDR3 nucleotides read TGTGCCAGCAGTCCCAGAGAGTCCTATGGCTACACCTTC.

The V call is TRBV18, the J call TRBJ1-4; D is ambiguous. This CDR3 comprises 13 residues. Trimming removed 2 bases at V and 6 bases at J, with 7 bases between. CDR1 KGHSH and CDR2 LQKENI come from the germline V gene. CDR3 DNA sequence: TGTGCCAGCTCACCAGGACCCGATGAAAAACTGTTTTTT. Residues: CASSPGPDEKLFF.

Here the CDR3 reads CASSLPGTGGELFF. CDR3 DNA sequence: TGTGCCAGCAGCCTCCCCGGGACTGGGGGGGAGCTGTTTTTT. The chain is built from TRBV11-3 and TRBJ2-2, with a tentative D call TRBD2 (6 bases). The germline CDR1 and CDR2 sequences are SGHNT and YENEEA. Trimming cost V 5 bases and J 8 bases, with 15 bases left between them. This CDR3 spans 14 amino acids.

This clone was seen only once. J is TRBJ1-2 and V is TRBV7-9; 9 nucleotides align to TRBD1. CDR1 is SEHNR and CDR2 is FQNEAQ in the germline V gene (reference sequence). This CDR3 is built from 15 residues. With V trimmed by 5 bases and J by 4 bases, 8 bases remained unmatched. This CDR3 reads CASSHNGDRVYGYTF. CDR3 DNA: TGTGCCAGCAGCCACAATGGGGACAGGGTCTATGGCTACACCTTC.

The chain carries TRBV30 and TRBJ2-1; 7 bases are shared with TRBD2. This CDR3 region has 17 residues. The germline V gene encodes CDR1 GTSNPN and CDR2 SVGIG (reference sequence). V lost 2 bases, J lost 4 bases, and 14 bases stayed unmatched. In DNA form, the CDR3 reads TGTGCCTGGAGTCCAAGACTACTAGCGACTGAGTACAATGAGCAGTTCTTC. It yields the protein CAWSPRLLATEYNEQFF.

This chain joins TRBV14 and TRBJ2-7, with no clear D. V was pared by 4 bases and J by 6 bases, with 7 bases between. Germline V lookup: CDR1 SGHDN, CDR2 FVKESK. The CDR3 covers 11 residues. CDR3 DNA: TGTGCCAGCAGCCGGAGTGGCGAGCAGTACTTC. Translated: CASSRSGEQYF.

The chain combines TRBV6-5 with TRBJ1-2; D ambiguous. The CDR3 has 13 amino acids. V dropped 0 bases and J dropped 8 bases, with 10 bases sitting between them. Germline CDR1 reads MNHEY; CDR2 reads SVGAGI. The DNA for the CDR3 is TGTGCCAGCAGTTACTCCGGAACAAGCGGCTACACCTTC. It translates to CASSYSGTSGYTF.

The chain links TRBV27 to TRBJ1-1; a possible D gene is TRBD1 (6 bases). This CDR3 is built from 15 residues. The germline gives CDR1 MNHEY, CDR2 SMNVEV (reference sequence). Trimming shortened V by 4 bases and J by 5 bases, and 17 bases separated the two germline ends. CDR3 sequence (DNA): TGTGCCAGCAGTTCCGACAGGCTGATCCGAACTGAAGCTTTCTTT. It translates to CASSSDRLIRTEAFF.

CDR3 sequence reads: CASSFSVTEAFF. The CDR3 region has the DNA TGTGCCAGCAGCTTCTCGGTCACTGAAGCTTTCTTT. The chain links TRBV5-4 to TRBJ1-1; no firm D call. The CDR3 consists of 12 residues. Germline lookup yields CDR1 SGHNT and CDR2 YYREEE (reference sequence). Trimming took off 2 bases at V and 4 bases at J, with 6 bases between the two ends.

The rearrangement joins TRBV12-3 or TRBV12-4 to TRBJ2-2, with a possible D match to TRBD2 (6 bases). This CDR3 region has 13 residues. V gave up 5 bases and J gave up 5 bases, with 9 bases separating them. The CDR3 protein is CASSRTTTGELFF. Here the CDR3 DNA reads TGTGCCAGCAGTAGGACTACTACCGGGGAGCTGTTTTTT.

Note on this clone: Additional DNA sequences in this sample encode the identical CDR3. The chain links TRBV18 to TRBJ2-3, with unresolved D. Germline assignment: CDR1 KGHSH and CDR2 LQKENI. This CDR3 comprises 14 residues. Trimming took off 2 bases at V and 2 bases at J, with 8 bases between the two ends. The CDR3 loop is CASSPGRSTDTQYF. CDR3 bases: TGTGCCAGCTCACCAGGCAGATCCACAGATACGCAGTATTTT.